Included here is one TCR beta chain sequence, with context. This sample stems from a study of Tregs in tolerant kidney transplant recipients. Some clones are missing from TCRdb's copy, which holds only in-frame ones; the method was immunoSEQ multiplex PCR. The table lists around 75,000 clones, about 88% of them singletons, with 0.39% in the top ten. The CDR3 is 17 residues long. Germline V gene data show CDR1 as SGDLS and CDR2 as YYNGEE. V shed 3 bases and J shed 0 bases, with 15 bases lying between them. The J gene is TRBJ1-4, the V gene TRBV9; no firm D call. This sequence originates from a human donor who received a combined kidney and bone marrow transplant. The sample in question was CD4+ T cells from blood, obtained before the transplant. The chain's CDR3 is CASSGSPPQSTNEKLFF. The CDR3 nucleotides read TGTGCCAGCAGCGGGTCACCCCCCCAGTCAACTAATGAAAAACTGTTTTTT.